This record covers a single T cell receptor (beta chain). This entry comes from a study of blood T cell repertoires in COVID-19. Study details: COVID-19 samples, acute and convalescent, were from the United States, Italy and Spain.

As originally analysed: By means of reference gene primer amplification, nucleated cell counts were estimated. The protocol was immunoSEQ multiplex PCR, while the TCRdb copy is restricted to in-frame clones and leaves out a portion. That table furnishes V, J and clone size, whereas the DNA furnished D and trimming. Of about 100,000 clones detected, approximately 92% appear once; the ten largest clones hold over 5.5%. Trimming took off 2 bases at V and 1 base at J, with 9 bases between the two ends. In germline, CDR1 is MDHEN, CDR2 SYDVKM. The CDR3 is 15 amino acids. Sample: peripheral blood. This TCR was recovered from a man aged 50 to 59 with active COVID-19. This sequence joins TRBV28 and TRBJ2-1; D is unresolved. The CDR3 nucleotides are TGTGCCAGCAGTTTAATACGGAGTTCCTACAATGAGCAGTTCTTC. It specifies CASSLIRSSYNEQFF.